This T cell receptor beta chain was recorded in a study of Ad26.COV2.S vaccination and SARS-CoV-2 variants. There are 15 residues in the CDR3. Germline V gene lookup returns CDR1 KGHSH and CDR2 LQKENI. V lost 1 base and J lost 8, with 12 bases in between. Assay used: immunoSEQ multiplex PCR; TCRdb lists only in-frame clones, some missing. This repertoire shows a few hundred thousand clones, around 89% found once; its top ten account for approximately 4%. Treatment noted: about 20 received Ad26.COV2.S at low or high dose, single or two shots; about 5 received placebo; per-sample allocation not given. Each sample was drawn 63 days after the first injection (of vaccine or placebo).

The TCR comes from a person aged 18-65 years who received the Ad26.COV2.S COVID-19 vaccine or a placebo. This sample comprised peripheral blood, obtained in a trial of Ad26.COV2.S vaccine versus placebo. The chain uses TRBV18 and TRBJ1-6; TRBD1 is a possible D gene (5 bases). The CDR3 DNA reads as TGTGCCAGCTCACCACGAGGGCAAGGGGATTCACCCCTCCACTTT. This gives the protein CASSPRGQGDSPLHF.